These 23 T cell receptor beta chains share one sample of origin, sequenced in a study of shared clonotypes between healthy human individuals (dated by TCRdb to the early 2020s). Libraries came from the immunoSEQ multiplex PCR assay. The table was pulled from immuneACCESS by TCRdb, which kept in-frame rearrangements only. Such tables lose some clones; where checked, under half of the loss comes from unresolved V genes, and the rest has no known cause. The sample profile shows roughly 2 million clones; approximately 96% of them were found once. The ten largest make up roughly 0.13% of the sample. The sequencing sample was made of naive CD4+ T cells sorted from blood. The cell subset or site tag for this specimen amounts to: CD45RA+ positively selected. Receptor source: a man between 18 and 29 years old in good health.

The rearrangement links TRBV30 to TRBJ2-7; D unclear. The CDR3 totals 12 residues. The germline V gene has CDR1 GTSNPN and CDR2 SVGIG (reference sequence). V lost 2 bases, J lost 0 bases, and 5 bases lay in between. CDR3 residues: CAWSKSSYEQYF. The CDR3 DNA sequence: TGTGCCTGGAGTAAAAGCTCCTACGAGCAGTACTTC. The complete variable domain, with remaining parts taken from reference TRBV30 and TRBJ2-7, reads SQTIHQWPATLVQPVGSPLSLECTVEGTSNPNLYWYRQAAGRGLQLLFYSVGIGQISSEVPQNLSASRPQDRQFILSSKKLLLSDSGFYLCAWSKSSYEQYFGPGTRLTVT.

The rearrangement links TRBV11-2 to TRBJ1-4; D uncertain. Trimming took 8 bases from V and 7 from J, leaving 11 bases between them. CDR3 length: 12 residues. Germline CDR1 SGHAT, CDR2 FQNNGV. CDR3 in DNA: TGTGCCAGCGCCTCTCGCGGTGAAAAACTGTTTTTT. Encoded protein: CASASRGEKLFF.

The chain employs TRBV28 and TRBJ1-1; the D gene is possibly TRBD1 (5 bases). Germline V gene data show CDR1 as MDHEN and CDR2 as SYDVKM. V lost 5 bases and J 4 bases, leaving 11 bases between the germline ends. This CDR3 has 13 residues. The DNA for the CDR3 is TGTGCCAGCAGTCACGGGGGGGGCACTGAAGCTTTCTTT. This encodes CASSHGGGTEAFF. Variable domain in full (rest from reference TRBV28 and TRBJ1-1): DVKVTQSSRYLVKRTGEKVFLECVQDMDHENMFWYRQDPGLGLRLIYFSYDVKMKEKGDIPEGYSVSREKKERFSLILESASTNQTSMYLCASSHGGGTEAFFGQGTRLTVV.

V usage is TRBV25-1 and J usage is TRBJ2-7, with 8 bases fitting TRBD2. The V gene's germline CDR1 is MGHDK and CDR2 SYGVNS. This CDR3 comprises 15 residues. Losses at the gene ends were 5 bases for V and 0 bases for J; bases not matched to a gene: 6. The chain's CDR3 is CASSPAGALSYEQYF. As DNA, the CDR3 is TGTGCCAGCAGTCCAGCGGGGGCCCTCTCCTACGAGCAGTACTTC.

The chain carries TRBV5-4 and TRBJ1-4; 10 bases fit TRBD1. The CDR3 is made up of 14 amino acids. With V trimmed by 3 bases and J by 8 bases, 4 bases remained unmatched. From germline, CDR1 is SGHNT and CDR2 YYREEE (reference sequence). The CDR3 coding sequence is TGTGCCAGCAGCTCGGGACAGGGGCCCGAAAAACTGTTTTTT. This gives the protein CASSSGQGPEKLFF.

This chain links TRBV27 with TRBJ2-5, with TRBD2 as a possible D gene (5 bases). In germline, CDR1 is MNHEY, CDR2 SMNVEV (reference sequence). This CDR3 has 16 residues. V lost 3 bases, J lost 4 bases, and 18 bases lay in between. The CDR3 region is CASSFDGRYPLETQYF. In DNA form, the CDR3 reads TGTGCCAGCAGTTTTGATGGGAGATACCCTTTAGAGACCCAGTACTTC.

The J gene is TRBJ1-4, the V gene TRBV25-1; weak D call: TRBD1 (5 bases). The CDR3 runs to 14 residues. CDR1 and CDR2 from the germline V gene are MGHDK and SYGVNS. V gave up 3 bases and J gave up 8 bases, with 13 bases separating them. The CDR3 DNA reads TGTGCCAGCAGTGATAGAAGGGGTAGCGAAAAACTGTTTTTT. It encodes CASSDRRGSEKLFF.

The CDR3: CASRREAGAEAFF. DNA of the CDR3: TGTGCCAGCCGGAGGGAGGCGGGAGCTGAAGCTTTCTTT. The gene calls are TRBV11-2 and TRBJ1-1; D call uncertain. The CDR3 runs to 13 residues. Germline V gene sequence: CDR1 SGHAT, CDR2 FQNNGV. V was clipped by 8 bases and J by 6 bases, with 16 bases between them. The full variable domain, completed using reference TRBV11-2 and TRBJ1-1, is EAGVAQSPRYKIIEKRQSVAFWCNPISGHATLYWYQQILGQGPKLLIQFQNNGVVDDSQLPKDRFSAERLKGVDSTLKIQPAKLEDSAVYLCASRREAGAEAFFGQGTRLTVV.

This clone was counted once. The V call is TRBV28, the J call TRBJ2-7; D perhaps matches TRBD1 (6 bases). The V and J ends lost 3 bases and 3 bases respectively, with 12 bases between them. This CDR3 region has 14 residues. CDR1 and CDR2 (germline): MDHEN, SYDVKM. The CDR3, as DNA: TGTGCCAGCAGTTTTCTGGACAGAAACTACGAGCAGTACTTC. This translates into CASSFLDRNYEQYF.

This chain uses TRBV10-3 with TRBJ1-1; perhaps TRBD1 as D (5 bases). V dropped 4 bases and J dropped 8 bases, with 17 bases sitting between them. Germline CDR1 reads ENHRY; CDR2 reads SYGVKD. The CDR3 loop spans 14 amino acids. Here the CDR3 reads CAISVTGQLVEAFF. CDR3 nucleotides: TGTGCCATCAGTGTTACAGGTCAGTTAGTCGAAGCTTTCTTT.

The V call is TRBV5-1, the J call TRBJ2-2, with 9 bases that match TRBD1. J was trimmed by 6 bases and V by 2 bases; bases with no gene match: 8. Germline CDR1 is SGHRS and CDR2 is YFSETQ. This CDR3 has 16 residues. The CDR3 is CASSFQGTGNSGELFF. CDR3 DNA sequence: TGCGCCAGCAGCTTTCAAGGGACAGGGAATTCCGGGGAGCTGTTTTTT.

This sequence joins TRBV5-1 and TRBJ2-7, with 7 bases lining up with TRBD2. V trimming: 1 base; J trimming: 2 bases; junction bases outside the gene matches: 9. CDR1 and CDR2 (germline): SGHRS, YFSETQ. This CDR3 contains 16 residues. DNA of the CDR3: TGCGCCAGCAGCTTGAGTCGGGCGGGAGTGGCCTACGAGCAGTACTTC. This sequence encodes CASSLSRAGVAYEQYF. The variable domain in full, completed from reference TRBV5-1 and TRBJ2-7, reads KAGVTQTPRYLIKTRGQQVTLSCSPISGHRSVSWYQQTPGQGLQFLFEYFSETQRNKGNFPGRFSGRQFSNSRSEMNVSTLELGDSALYLCASSLSRAGVAYEQYFGPGTRLTVT.

As to this clone: Other DNA sequences in this sample translate to the same CDR3. The chain combines TRBV18 with TRBJ2-7; 8 nucleotides agree with TRBD2. Per germline, CDR1 KGHSH and CDR2 LQKENI. CDR3 length: 15 amino acids. Unmatched junction bases numbered 6, after V lost 1 base and J lost 4 bases. The CDR3 loop reads CASSPLAGGAYEQYF. CDR3 nucleotide sequence: TGTGCCAGCTCACCACTCGCGGGAGGAGCGTACGAGCAGTACTTC.

About this clone itself: Other DNA sequences in the same sample also yield this CDR3. The rearrangement links TRBV7-6 to TRBJ2-1, with 14 positions matching TRBD2. The germline V gene has CDR1 SGHVS and CDR2 FNYEAQ. V was pared by 0 bases and J by 9 bases, with 1 base of the junction left unmatched. This CDR3 has 15 amino acids. CDR3 residues: CASSLAGTSGGEQFF. CDR3 coding DNA: TGTGCCAGCAGCTTAGCAGGGACTAGCGGGGGTGAGCAGTTCTTC. Drawing the rest from reference TRBV7-6 and TRBJ2-1, the complete variable domain is GAGVSQSPRYKVTKRGQDVALRCDPISGHVSLYWYRQALGQGPEFLTYFNYEAQQDKSGLPNDRFSAERPEGSISTLTIQRTEQRDSAMYRCASSLAGTSGGEQFFGPGTRLTVL.

The chain employs TRBV7-9 and TRBJ2-7; TRBD1 is a possible D gene (6 bases). The germline V gene encodes CDR1 SEHNR and CDR2 FQNEAQ (reference sequence). V gave up 1 base and J gave up 2 bases, with 9 bases separating them. This CDR3 comprises 14 residues. The DNA for the CDR3 is TGTGCCAGCAGCTTAGGTTACAGGGCCTACGAGCAGTACTTC. Its translation is CASSLGYRAYEQYF.

On this clone itself: Distinct nucleotide sequences in the sample also encode this CDR3. V is TRBV19 and J is TRBJ2-7; 12 bases line up with TRBD1. The V gene end was trimmed by 4 bases and the J gene end by 3 bases; junction bases not matched to a gene: 4. CDR1 is LNHDA and CDR2 is SQIVND in the germline V gene (reference sequence). The CDR3 extends over 15 amino acids. CDR3 sequence: CASSTGTGGSYEQYF. The CDR3 bases are TGTGCCAGTAGTACCGGGACAGGGGGCAGCTACGAGCAGTACTTC.

The chain joins TRBV10-2 to TRBJ2-1; 10 positions match TRBD1. The V gene end was trimmed by 5 bases and the J gene end by 8 bases; junction bases not matched to a gene: 6. Germline V gene data show CDR1 as WSHSY and CDR2 as SAAADI. The CDR3 extends over 14 amino acids. The CDR3 protein is CASSPGQGYHEQFF. CDR3 DNA sequence: TGCGCCAGCAGTCCGGGACAGGGGTACCATGAGCAGTTCTTC.

The chain is built from TRBV29-1 and TRBJ1-3; D is ambiguous. This CDR3 has 12 residues. Germline CDR1 SQVTM, CDR2 ANQGSEA. The V end lost 5 bases, the J end lost 3 bases, and 8 bases lay between the germline ends. The CDR3 DNA follows: TGCAGCGTTAGAGGTGATGGAAACACCATATATTTT. Amino acids: CSVRGDGNTIYF. Together with reference TRBV29-1 and TRBJ1-3, the CDR3 gives the full variable domain: SAVISQKPSRDICQRGTSLTIQCQVDSQVTMMFWYRQQPGQSLTLIATANQGSEATYESGFVIDKFPISRPNLTFSTLTVSNMSPEDSSIYLCSVRGDGNTIYFGEGSWLTVV.

The V call is TRBV5-1, the J call TRBJ1-1; 9 nucleotides align to TRBD1. CDR1 and CDR2 from the germline V gene are SGHRS and YFSETQ. With 4 bases clipped from V and 0 bases from J, the junction kept 4 bases outside the gene matches. This CDR3 comprises 15 residues. CDR3 sequence: CASSHGTGLNTEAFF. For the CDR3, the DNA is TGCGCCAGCAGCCACGGGACAGGGTTGAACACTGAAGCTTTCTTT.

This clone was recorded once. The sample has other DNA sequences that encode this CDR3 too. This chain uses TRBV5-1 with TRBJ2-7; 9 positions agree with TRBD2. V lost 0 bases and J lost 4; bases outside the gene matches: 5. CDR1 and CDR2 from the germline V gene are SGHRS and YFSETQ. The CDR3 is 15 residues long. For the CDR3, the DNA is TGCGCCAGCAGCTTGGACGGGACTAGCAGTTACGAGCAGTACTTC. This translates into CASSLDGTSSYEQYF.

In this sample, this clone turned up once. The rearrangement uses TRBV27 and TRBJ2-6, with D unresolved. The V gene lost 2 bases and the J gene lost 5 bases, with 10 bases spanning the gap. Germline CDR1 and CDR2: MNHEY and SMNVEV (reference sequence). The CDR3 runs 15 residues. CDR3 in amino acids: CASSLNGPRANVLTF. DNA of the CDR3: TGTGCCAGCAGTTTAAACGGCCCCCGGGCCAACGTCCTGACTTTC.

Worth noting for this clone: This sample includes further DNA sequences coding for the same CDR3. The gene calls are TRBV18 and TRBJ2-2; possible D gene TRBD1, 5 bases. The CDR3 has 13 amino acids. The V end was cut by 3 bases, the J end by 8 bases, with 10 bases between. Germline CDR1 reads KGHSH; CDR2 reads LQKENI. The CDR3 protein is CASSPPGSGELFF. In DNA, the CDR3 is TGTGCCAGCTCACCCCCAGGGTCGGGGGAGCTGTTTTTT.

The rearrangement uses TRBV11-2 and TRBJ1-1; D perhaps matches TRBD1 (6 bases). Germline V CDR1 and CDR2: SGHAT, FQNNGV. CDR3 length equals 16 residues. The V end lost 0 bases, the J end lost 6 bases, and 17 bases lay between the germline ends. CDR3 residues: CASSLESRGAGAEAFF. The CDR3 nucleotides are TGTGCCAGCAGCTTAGAATCCCGGGGGGCTGGAGCTGAAGCTTTCTTT.